The clone carrying this TCR beta chain appeared many times. The sample comes from a study of regulatory T cells in long-lasting Graves disease. Library construction for TCR beta used iRepertoire HTBI primers and Arm-PCR of CDR3 regions. TCRdb re-analysed the multiplex PCR reads in MiXCR, keeping a single row per CDR3 protein. Of 250,000 to 300,000 distinct CDR3 sequences in the sample, about 20% were seen once. The time point: newly diagnosed GD, antithyroid drugs for less than 3 months. Preparation of the TCR library used RNA extracted from PBMCs. From each patient, around 9 milliliters of peripheral blood was drawn and collected into an EDTA anticoagulant tube. This CDR3 has 16 amino acids. Per germline, CDR1 SGHRS and CDR2 YFSETQ. V lost 0 bases and J 0 bases, leaving 11 bases between the germline ends. These records were also assigned to another study, of T cells in Graves' hyperthyroidism and ophthalmopathy. That investigation notes: It was a median 6.5 months before onset that the model predicted ophthalmopathy.

The specimen was peripheral blood mononuclear cells (PBMCs), collected at new diagnosis, from a patient treated with antithyroid drugs. V usage is TRBV5-1 and J usage is TRBJ2-3; D gene ambiguous. The sequence came from a woman aged 30 to 39 with Graves disease. This CDR3 is CASSLGWAASTDTQYF. Here the CDR3 DNA reads TGCGCCAGCAGCTTGGGCTGGGCTGCTAGCACAGATACGCAGTATTTT. Filled out from reference TRBV5-1 and TRBJ2-3, the complete variable domain reads KAGVTQTPRYLIKTRGQQVTLSCSPISGHRSVSWYQQTPGQGLQFLFEYFSETQRNKGNFPGRFSGRQFSNSRSEMNVSTLELGDSALYLCASSLGWAASTDTQYFGPGTRLTVL.